This record covers a single T cell receptor (beta chain). Its antigen is not identified. The sample originates from a study of early T cells in non-severe SARS-CoV-2 infection. Germline lookup yields CDR1 SGHAT and CDR2 FQNNGV. Trimming removed 0 bases from V and 5 bases from J, with 4 bases in between. This CDR3 has 12 residues. Researchers attached unique molecular identifiers to individual cDNA molecules. TCRdb reprocessed the 5' RACE reads with MiXCR, giving one entry per CDR3 protein. The sample holds around 80,000 distinct CDR3 sequences, less than 15% seen once. Whole-study results and caveats: The study's VDJdb matching favored anti-spike CD8 responses and missed private and CD4 specificities.

The chain employs TRBV11-2 and TRBJ1-1, with D unclear. The receptor comes from an adult who was a healthcare worker with PCR-confirmed SARS-CoV-2 infection or an uninfected control (not recorded which). The source material was whole blood. The DNA of the CDR3 is TGTGCCAGCAGCTTAGATAAGACTGAAGCTTTCTTT. Encoded protein: CASSLDKTEAFF.